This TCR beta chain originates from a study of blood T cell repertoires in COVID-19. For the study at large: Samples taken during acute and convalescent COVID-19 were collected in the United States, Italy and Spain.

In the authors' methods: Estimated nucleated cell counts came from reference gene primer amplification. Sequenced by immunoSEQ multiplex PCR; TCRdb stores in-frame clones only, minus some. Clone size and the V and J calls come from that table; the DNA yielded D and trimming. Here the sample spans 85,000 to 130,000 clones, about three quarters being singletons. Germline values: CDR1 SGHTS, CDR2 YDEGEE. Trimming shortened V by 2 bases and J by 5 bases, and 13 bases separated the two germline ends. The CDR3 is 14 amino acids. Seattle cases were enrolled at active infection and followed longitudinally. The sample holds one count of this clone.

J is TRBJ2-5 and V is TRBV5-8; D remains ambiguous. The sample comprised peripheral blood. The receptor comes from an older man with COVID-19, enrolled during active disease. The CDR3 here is CASSFPGIKETQYF. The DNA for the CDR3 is TGTGCCAGCAGCTTTCCGGGTATAAAGGAGACCCAGTACTTC.